Below, one T cell receptor beta chain is given with its context. This entry is derived from a study of blood T cell repertoires in COVID-19. Study details: Some COVID-19 samples were acute and others convalescent; all came from the United States, Italy and Spain. PBMCs, B-cell-depleted T cells, or T cells were the source of the cDNA or gDNA that made up the material.

The CDR3 contains 15 residues. J was trimmed by 3 bases and V by 4 bases; bases with no gene match: 8. Germline-derived CDR1 and CDR2 are GTSNPN and SVGIG (reference sequence). Original analysis: Reference gene primer amplification gave nucleated cell count estimates. Clones were sequenced by immunoSEQ multiplex PCR, and TCRdb holds only the in-frame ones, with some missing. V and J calls and clone size follow that table, whereas D and trimming were derived from the DNA. The sample shows a few hundred thousand clones, roughly 80% of them seen only once. The rearrangement uses TRBV30 and TRBJ2-5; 10 nucleotides agree with TRBD2. Material: peripheral blood. This clonotype was obtained from a woman older than 75 with acute or convalescent COVID-19. The CDR3 is CAWIPRSGGKETQYF. For the CDR3, the DNA is TGTGCCTGGATACCCCGTAGCGGGGGGAAAGAGACCCAGTACTTC.